Detailed here is one T cell receptor beta chain. Measured with immunoSEQ multiplex PCR; TCRdb has only the in-frame clones, and not every one. The table records about 1.5 million clones, 95% to 99% of them present only once. This entry is derived from a study of shared clonotypes between healthy human individuals. As for the study in general: Each donor had three CD4 naive, three CD4 memory, two CD8 naive and one CD8 memory plate.

All donors were Caucasian adults living in Nashville, Tennessee. The sequenced sample consisted of naive CD4+ T cells sorted from blood. Subset defined: CD45RA+ positively selected. This receptor was taken from a man aged 30 to 45 in good health.

DNA of the CDR3: TGTGCCAGCAGTCCCAGGGTAGCCTATGGCTACACCTTC. Translated: CASSPRVAYGYTF. The chain employs TRBV11-2 and TRBJ1-2; TRBD1 is a possible D gene (5 bases). CDR1 SGHAT and CDR2 FQNNGV come from the germline V gene. Between the trimmed V and J ends, which lost 6 bases and 4 bases, there was a span of 12 bases. The CDR3 is made up of 13 amino acids. The full variable domain, with the rest looked up from reference TRBV11-2 and TRBJ1-2, is EAGVAQSPRYKIIEKRQSVAFWCNPISGHATLYWYQQILGQGPKLLIQFQNNGVVDDSQLPKDRFSAERLKGVDSTLKIQPAKLEDSAVYLCASSPRVAYGYTFGSGTRLTVV.